Shown below are 15 T cell receptor beta chains from a single sample sequenced in a study of cytomegalovirus exposure and HLA in healthy donors. Use of 60 Vbeta and 13 Jbeta primers characterized the PCR. This table comes from immunoSEQ multiplex PCR, and its TCRdb copy is limited to in-frame clones, with some not included. The sample shows some 200,000 clones, approximately 80% of them seen only once. Source material: PBMCs. The receptors were gathered from a man aged 40-55 years in good health and CMV-seronegative.

J is TRBJ2-1 and V is TRBV27, with TRBD1 matching over 8 bases. Unmatched junction bases numbered 5, after V lost 6 bases and J lost 10 bases. This CDR3 is built from 12 residues. From germline, CDR1 is MNHEY and CDR2 SMNVEV (reference sequence). In DNA, the CDR3 is TGTGCCAGCAGATCAGGGGGCTTAGAGCAGTTCTTC. Encoded protein: CASRSGGLEQFF.

This chain joins TRBV27 and TRBJ1-5; 7 nucleotides match TRBD1. V shed 6 bases and J 9 bases; nucleotides not matched to a gene: 11. CDR1 and CDR2 (germline): MNHEY, SMNVEV (reference sequence). The CDR3 has 14 residues. The CDR3 region is CASSPGTAFGPQHF. CDR3 DNA sequence: TGTGCCAGCAGCCCCGGGACAGCCTTCGGGCCCCAGCATTTT.

The CDR3: CASSPSSGLYNEQFF. CDR3 sequence (DNA): TGTGCCAGCAGCCCTTCTAGCGGTTTATACAATGAGCAGTTCTTC. The chain uses TRBV7-3 and TRBJ2-1; 7 bases fit TRBD2. CDR1 is SGHTA and CDR2 is FQGTGA in the germline V gene. There are 15 residues in the CDR3. Trimming at V came to 5 bases and at J to 4 bases, leaving 8 bases not matched to a gene.

The rearrangement joins TRBV7-9 to TRBJ2-7; 10 bases agree with TRBD2. V was pared by 5 bases and J by 0 bases, with 4 bases of the junction left unmatched. This CDR3 region has 15 residues. The germline CDR1 and CDR2 sequences are SEHNR and FQNEAQ (reference sequence). The CDR3 nucleotides read TGTGCCAGCAGCATACTAGCGGGGAGCTCCTACGAGCAGTACTTC. It is translated as CASSILAGSSYEQYF.

This clone has a single count. The chain carries TRBV7-3 and TRBJ2-1; 11 bases are shared with TRBD2. CDR1 and CDR2 from the germline V gene are SGHTA and FQGTGA. CDR3 length: 16 amino acids. V was pared by 3 bases and J by 10 bases, with 11 bases of the junction left unmatched. CDR3 in DNA: TGTGCCAGCAGCTTGACGGCCGGGACTAGCGGACGAGAGCAGTTCTTC. Translated: CASSLTAGTSGREQFF.

The V and J genes are TRBV7-9 and TRBJ1-4; D may be TRBD1 (5 bases). CDR1 and CDR2 from the germline V gene are SEHNR and FQNEAQ (reference sequence). V was trimmed by 8 bases and J by 4 bases, leaving 11 bases between them. The CDR3 spans 13 residues. DNA of the CDR3: TGTGCCAGCCAGGGCGGATATAATGAAAAACTGTTTTTT. It encodes CASQGGYNEKLFF.

The rearrangement uses TRBV2 and TRBJ1-1; TRBD1 agrees at 8 bases. CDR3 length: 14 residues. Unmatched junction bases numbered 6, after V lost 3 bases and J lost 6 bases. Germline V gene data show CDR1 as SNHLY and CDR2 as FYNNEI. Written as DNA, the CDR3 is TGTGCCAGCAGTGAGGACAGGGCGGGGGCTGAAGCTTTCTTT. It translates to CASSEDRAGAEAFF. Looking up the rest from reference TRBV2 and TRBJ1-1 gives the full variable domain: EPEVTQTPSHQVTQMGQEVILRCVPISNHLYFYWYRQILGQKVEFLVSFYNNEISEKSEIFDDQFSVERPDGSNFTLKIRSTKLEDSAMYFCASSEDRAGAEAFFGQGTRLTVV.

The V call is TRBV5-4, the J call TRBJ2-1; the D gene is possibly TRBD1 (5 bases). Germline lookup yields CDR1 SGHNT and CDR2 YYREEE (reference sequence). The CDR3 consists of 13 residues. V was trimmed by 0 bases and J by 7 bases, leaving 8 bases between them. This CDR3 is CASSLGTRNEQFF. The CDR3, as DNA: TGTGCCAGCAGCTTGGGGACAAGAAATGAGCAGTTCTTC.

The chain carries TRBV4-3 and TRBJ1-6, with D perhaps matching TRBD1 (5 bases). From germline, CDR1 is LGHNA and CDR2 YSLEER. This CDR3 has 17 residues. V was shortened by 0 bases and J by 8 bases, with 17 bases between the two germline ends. CDR3 sequence reads: CASSQDMRGGRYSPLHF. DNA for the CDR3: TGCGCCAGCAGCCAAGATATGCGGGGGGGAAGGTATTCACCCCTCCACTTT.

This chain uses TRBV6-5 with TRBJ2-7, with 8 nucleotides matching TRBD1. The germline CDR1 and CDR2 sequences are MNHEY and SVGAGI. V lost 6 bases to trimming and J lost 7 bases; unmatched junction nucleotides: 11. This CDR3 spans 14 amino acids. CDR3 sequence reads: CASSSRTGRREQYF. Written as DNA, the CDR3 is TGTGCCAGCAGCTCCCGGACAGGGAGGAGGGAGCAGTACTTC.

The chain employs TRBV25-1 and TRBJ2-7; tentative D call: TRBD1 (5 bases). The CDR3 consists of 15 residues. Germline assignment: CDR1 MGHDK and CDR2 SYGVNS. V dropped 5 bases and J dropped 4 bases, with 18 bases sitting between them. The CDR3 DNA sequence: TGTGCCAGCAGTTCCCGTAGGCAGGGCCTTTACGAGCAGTACTTC. Protein: CASSSRRQGLYEQYF.

This chain links TRBV5-1 with TRBJ2-1, with D perhaps TRBD2 (5 bases). The CDR3 has 14 amino acids. Germline V gene lookup returns CDR1 SGHRS and CDR2 YFSETQ. The V end was cut by 2 bases, the J end by 1 base, with 7 bases between. The CDR3 reads CASSFWESYNEQFF. Here the CDR3 DNA reads TGCGCCAGCAGCTTCTGGGAGTCCTACAATGAGCAGTTCTTC. Full variable domain (missing parts from reference TRBV5-1 and TRBJ2-1): KAGVTQTPRYLIKTRGQQVTLSCSPISGHRSVSWYQQTPGQGLQFLFEYFSETQRNKGNFPGRFSGRQFSNSRSEMNVSTLELGDSALYLCASSFWESYNEQFFGPGTRLTVL.

This clone was detected only once. The chain recombines TRBV5-4 with TRBJ2-1; 7 nucleotides match TRBD1. This CDR3 spans 14 amino acids. Germline V lookup: CDR1 SGHNT, CDR2 YYREEE (reference sequence). With 6 bases clipped from V and 4 bases from J, the junction kept 7 bases outside the gene matches. The CDR3: CASINRDRYNEQFF. The CDR3 DNA is TGTGCCAGCATAAATCGGGACAGATACAATGAGCAGTTCTTC. Based on the CDR3 plus reference TRBV5-4 and TRBJ2-1, the full variable domain is ETGVTQSPTHLIKTRGQQVTLRCSSQSGHNTVSWYQQALGQGPQFIFQYYREEENGRGNFPPRFSGLQFPNYSSELNVNALELDDSALYLCASINRDRYNEQFFGPGTRLTVL.

V gene TRBV18 combines with J gene TRBJ2-5; D unclear. There are 12 residues in the CDR3. Trimming left V 3 bases short and J 0 bases short, with 2 bases between. Per the germline V gene, CDR1 is KGHSH and CDR2 is LQKENI. The CDR3 region has the DNA TGTGCCAGCTCACCCTACCAAGAGACCCAGTACTTC. This codes for CASSPYQETQYF.

V usage is TRBV27 and J usage is TRBJ2-1, with 10 bases lining up with TRBD2. V lost 5 bases, J lost 8 bases, and 15 bases stayed unmatched. The CDR3 spans 17 residues. Germline CDR1 MNHEY, CDR2 SMNVEV (reference sequence). For the CDR3, the DNA is TGTGCCAGCAGTCCCACCTCGGAAGCGGGGGGGCCTCATGAGCAGTTCTTC. It is translated as CASSPTSEAGGPHEQFF.